The rows below give T cell receptor beta chains drawn from one sample of a study of technical replicates of blood from several donors. Libraries were prepared by immunoSEQ multiplex PCR; TCRdb keeps only in-frame clonotypes and omits some of them. The profile covers tens of thousands of clones, with nearly 95% appearing a single time and 0.2% to 0.3% taken by the ten largest. Source material: T cells isolated from PBMCs. These receptors came from a human donor in good health. The CDR3 runs from the conserved cysteine through the conserved F or W. The D gene is left open where the match is weak. Clone size is not always given. Where it is, it says once, few, many or a class for expanded clones.

j_call d_call clone_size v_call cdr3_nt cdr3_aa
TRBJ2-5 - - TRBV2 TGTGCCAGCAGGTTAGACAGGAGCGAAGAGACCCAGTACTTC CASRLDRSEETQYF
TRBJ2-1 TRBD2 - TRBV7-3 TGTGCCAGCAGCTTAGGAGCGGGGGGGGGCAATGAGCAGTTCTTC CASSLGAGGGNEQFF
TRBJ2-7 TRBD1 - TRBV19 TGTGCCAGTAGTTTGGGACAGGGGGCGAACGAGCAGTACTTC CASSLGQGANEQYF
TRBJ1-1 - once TRBV19 TGTGCCAGTCGACTCGGAGAATCTGCTTTCTTT CASRLGESAFF
TRBJ2-7 - once TRBV20-1 TGCAGTGCTAGTTCCAACTACGAGCAGTACTTC CSASSNYEQYF
TRBJ2-3 TRBD1 - TRBV5-1 TGCGCCAGCAGCTCTGGACAGGGGGCTAGAACAGATACGCAGTATTTT CASSSGQGARTDTQYF
TRBJ1-2 - - TRBV29-1 TGCAGCGTTGAAGAGGAGAGCAGGGTCTATGGCTACACCTTC CSVEEESRVYGYTF
TRBJ2-7 TRBD1 - TRBV5-1 TGCGCCAGCAGCCCCGGGACAGGTGGTTACGAGCAGTACTTC CASSPGTGGYEQYF
TRBJ1-2 - - TRBV5-8 TGTGCCAGCAGCACCAGCCCTAGCTATGGCTACACCTTC CASSTSPSYGYTF
TRBJ1-1 TRBD1 - TRBV19 TGTGCCAGTAGTAAGAGACAGGGGCGGAACACTGAAGCTTTCTTT CASSKRQGRNTEAFF
TRBJ2-7 - - TRBV7-3 TGTGCCAGCAGCTTAAGCCCAGGGAACTACGAGCAGTACTTC CASSLSPGNYEQYF
TRBJ2-1 TRBD2 - TRBV4-1 TGCGCCAGCAGCCAAGGAGGTAGCGGGGGGGCCAATGAGCAGTTCTTC CASSQGGSGGANEQFF
TRBJ2-5 - - TRBV29-1 TGCAGCGTTGAGGCAGGGATAGAGACCCAGTACTTC CSVEAGIETQYF
TRBJ1-1 - medium-sized TRBV2 TGTGCCAGCAGTGGGGCCCCATCCACTGAAGCTTTCTTT CASSGAPSTEAFF
TRBJ2-5 TRBD2 - TRBV5-1 TGCGCCAGCAGCTTGGGACTAGCGGGGGTGGTAGAGACCCAGTACTTC CASSLGLAGVVETQYF
TRBJ1-2 TRBD1 - TRBV28 TGTGCCAGCAGTTTATCTCATCTAAACAGGGGCTATGGCTACACCTTC CASSLSHLNRGYGYTF
TRBJ2-4 - - TRBV4-1 TGCGCCAGCAGCCACGAGGGATCCTTAGCCAAAAACATTCAGTACTTC CASSHEGSLAKNIQYF
TRBJ1-2 - - TRBV27 TGTGCCAGCAGAGCACAGGGCTTGGATGGCTACACCTTC CASRAQGLDGYTF
TRBJ2-6 - - TRBV5-1 TGCGCCAGCAGCTTGACAGGGTCCGGGGCCAACGTCCTGACTTTC CASSLTGSGANVLTF
TRBJ1-1 TRBD1 - TRBV5-1 TGCGCCAGCAGCCCGGGGACAGACACTGAAGCTTTCTTT CASSPGTDTEAFF
TRBJ1-4 - few TRBV28 TGTGCCAGCAGTTTATTGGGGCGGACTAATGAAAAACTGTTTTTT CASSLLGRTNEKLFF
TRBJ1-3 TRBD1 few TRBV11-2 TGTGCCAGCAGCTTACTTGGACAGGGTTCTGGAAACACCATATATTTT CASSLLGQGSGNTIYF
TRBJ1-1 - once TRBV6-5 TGTGCCAGCAGTCCCCACAGGGCTCCTGAAGCTTTCTTT CASSPHRAPEAFF
TRBJ1-2 - - TRBV6-1 TGTGCCAGCAGGAACGCCGGGGTCTTGATGGGGGGCTACACCTTC CASRNAGVLMGGYTF
TRBJ2-1 - - TRBV19 TGTGCCACCCTTAAGGGGAACCCCAATGAGCAGTTCTTC CATLKGNPNEQFF
TRBJ2-7 TRBD2 - TRBV5-1 TGCGCCAGCAGCAACCGGGGAGGGTACGAGCAGTACTTC CASSNRGGYEQYF
TRBJ2-7 TRBD1 - TRBV6-1 TGTGCCAGCAGGAACAGACAGGGGCCCTACGAGCAGTACTTC CASRNRQGPYEQYF